Below, one T cell receptor beta chain is given with its context. Its antigen is still unknown. The sample holds no much larger clone one base away, and base qualities are not on file. The data stem from a study of blood T cell repertoires in COVID-19 (dated by TCRdb to 2018 to 2021). Regarding the complete study: Samples from collaborators originated in the United States, Italy and Spain and spanned both the acute and convalescent phases of COVID-19. Nearly every sample came with metadata listing a de-identified subject ID, COVID-19 status, age in years and sex. The prospective study material was composed of cDNA or gDNA derived from T cells, B-cell-depleted T cells, or PBMCs. Samples came from the ongoing ImmuneRACE study (first 160 participants) plus 1,254 subjects from 6 global collaborators. The dataset comprised deeply sampled blood TCRbeta repertoires from subjects exposed to, actively infected with, or recovered from COVID-19. A freely available public database, intended as a resource for researchers studying the immune response to SARS-CoV-2, is where the repertoires were released. Where HLA class I and class II types were available, the types were taken from metadata supplied by the sample provider, not from assay-based typing. Beyond this particular receptor, the publication reports: The quantity of clinical and demographic metadata differed by source and by participant and was supplied without curation.

The immunoSEQ Assay, a bias-controlled multiplex PCR, was used to amplify TCRbeta CDR3 regions from genomic DNA. Per the original workflow: The number of nucleated cells in each sample was estimated from the amplification of reference gene primers within the assay. To quantify the absolute abundance of each unique TCRbeta CDR3 rearrangement, sequence reads were collapsed and filtered. For each sample, productive Simpson clonality was calculated by taking the square root of Simpson's diversity index across productive rearrangements. Not all clones reach the TCRdb copy of this immuneACCESS table, which keeps in-frame sequences only. Checked studies attribute under half of the gap to unresolved V genes and leave the rest unexplained. The V and J calls and clone size were taken over from that table, and D and trimming were inferred from the DNA. For this sample the table gives roughly 63,000 clones, of which 65% to 75% were detected only once. About 28% of the sample is held by the ten biggest clonotypes.

The collaborating institutions used their own protocols to collect whole blood in K2EDTA tubes. For TCRbeta analysis, collaborators shipped samples as frozen whole blood, isolated PBMCs, or DNA extracted from either of those sample types. Looking up the germline V gene yields CDR1 SNHLY and CDR2 FYNNEI. The CDR3 has 15 amino acids, counting the end cysteine and phenylalanine. Only the CDR3 portion is preserved as DNA: 45 bases, with reading frame beginning at the first base. Unmatched junction bases come to 5, with V trimmed by 3 bases and J by 2 bases. The chain is encoded by TRBV2 joined to TRBJ2-7, and TRBD2 matches 9 of the central bases. Material: peripheral blood. This sequence originates from a woman over 75 with acute or convalescent COVID-19. The CDR3 sequence is CASSEGGRGAYEQYF. The nucleotide sequence is given as TGTGCCAGCAGTGAGGGCGGGAGGGGAGCCTACGAGCAGTACTTC. When the CDR3 is completed using the reference TRBV2 and TRBJ2-7 genes on either side, the full variable domain is EPEVTQTPSHQVTQMGQEVILRCVPISNHLYFYWYRQILGQKVEFLVSFYNNEISEKSEIFDDQFSVERPDGSNFTLKIRSTKLEDSAMYFCASSEGGRGAYEQYFGPGTRLTVT.